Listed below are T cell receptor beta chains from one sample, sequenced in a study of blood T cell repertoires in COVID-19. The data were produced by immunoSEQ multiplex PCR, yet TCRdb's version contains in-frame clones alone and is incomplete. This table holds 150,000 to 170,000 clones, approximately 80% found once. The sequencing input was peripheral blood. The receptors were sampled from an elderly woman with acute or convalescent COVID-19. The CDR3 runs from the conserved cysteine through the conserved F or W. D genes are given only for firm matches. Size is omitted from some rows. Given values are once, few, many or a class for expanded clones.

TGTGCCAGCAGCTCGGGATTTTCCGAGCAGTACTTC,CASSSGFSEQYF,TRBV7-9,.,TRBJ2-7,.
TGTGCCAGTAGTCCTCGGGGTGGGACTGAAGCTTTCTTT,CASSPRGGTEAFF,TRBV19,.,TRBJ1-1,once
TGCAGCGTTGTACAGGGGTCCGGTGGGGCTTTCTTT,CSVVQGSGGAFF,TRBV29-1,TRBD1,TRBJ1-1,.
TGTGCCAGCAGCCCTCTTGGGGCCCAGGCGACTAATGAAAAACTGTTTTTT,CASSPLGAQATNEKLFF,TRBV2,.,TRBJ1-4,.
TGTGCCAGCAGGTCACCAGGGGCCTCCTACGAGCAGTACTTC,CASRSPGASYEQYF,TRBV7-2,.,TRBJ2-7,.
TGTGCCAGCAGTTTCGGCGGAGGCGGCTACACCTTC,CASSFGGGGYTF,TRBV12-3/TRBV12-4,.,TRBJ1-2,.
TGTGCCAGCAGTGAACCCTTACAAGAGACCCAGTACTTC,CASSEPLQETQYF,TRBV2,.,TRBJ2-5,.
TGTGCCAGCAGCCTCTCTCGGACAGGTCCGGACACCGGGGAGCTGTTTTTT,CASSLSRTGPDTGELFF,TRBV7-9,TRBD1,TRBJ2-2,.
TGTGCCAGCAGAGACGGGGTTATGAACACTGAAGCTTTCTTT,CASRDGVMNTEAFF,TRBV11-1,.,TRBJ1-1,.
TGTGCCAGCAGTCGACAGAAAAACACTGAAGCTTTCTTT,CASSRQKNTEAFF,TRBV7-3,.,TRBJ1-1,.
TGTGCCAGCAGCTCAACAGGACAGGGGGCAGGCACCTTC,CASSSTGQGAGTF,TRBV7-2,TRBD1,TRBJ1-2,.
TGTGCCAGCAGCAAACAGGGGGGGCTGACTAACTATGGCTACACCTTC,CASSKQGGLTNYGYTF,TRBV7-8,TRBD1,TRBJ1-2,once
TGTGCCAGCAGCCATAACAGGAACAATGAAAAACTGTTTTTT,CASSHNRNNEKLFF,TRBV14,.,TRBJ1-4,once
TGCAGCGTTGAACTCCGAGAGCCAACAGTTCTCATCACTGAAGCTTTCTTT,CSVELREPTVLITEAFF,TRBV29-1,.,TRBJ1-1,once
TGTGCCAGCAGTCGACAAAACACTGAAGCTTTCTTT,CASSRQNTEAFF,TRBV12-3/TRBV12-4,.,TRBJ1-1,few
TGTGCCAGTAGTATACAGGGGGCTCAGCCCCAGCATTTT,CASSIQGAQPQHF,TRBV19,TRBD1,TRBJ1-5,.
TGCAGCGTTGCGACAGACTATGGCTACACCTTC,CSVATDYGYTF,TRBV29-1,.,TRBJ1-2,.
TGTGCCAGCAAGATTACAGGGGCTGGCTACACCTTC,CASKITGAGYTF,TRBV4-2,TRBD1,TRBJ1-2,.
TGTGCAAGTCGCCCCAGAAGGGTGGGGCCAGATACGCAGTATTTT,CASRPRRVGPDTQYF,TRBV12-2,.,TRBJ2-3,.
TGCGCCAGCAGCTTAGGCATAGTTGGCGGCTACGAGCAGTACTTC,CASSLGIVGGYEQYF,TRBV5-1,.,TRBJ2-7,.
TGTGCCAGCAGTTTGGGACAGCCTAACACTGAAGCTTTCTTT,CASSLGQPNTEAFF,TRBV6-5,TRBD1,TRBJ1-1,few
TGCGCCAGCAGTCAAGTAGGGACTAGCGGGAGGGCCGGGGAGCTGTTTTTT,CASSQVGTSGRAGELFF,TRBV4-1,TRBD2,TRBJ2-2,.
TGTGCCAGCAGCACGCGACAGGGGGCGAATTCACCCCTCCACTTT,CASSTRQGANSPLHF,TRBV14,TRBD1,TRBJ1-6,.
TGTGCCAGCAGTTCCCCGACAGGGACGAACACTGAAGCTTTCTTT,CASSSPTGTNTEAFF,TRBV27,TRBD1,TRBJ1-1,.
TGTGCCAGCTCACTCTATGCTTACGAGCAGTACTTC,CASSLYAYEQYF,TRBV18,.,TRBJ2-7,.
TGCGCCAGCAGCCAGGCACCGGGACAGGGGCAGCCCCAGCATTTT,CASSQAPGQGQPQHF,TRBV4-3,TRBD1,TRBJ1-5,.
TGTGCCAGTAGTATATGGGCAGGGTCCGAAGCTAACTATGGCTACACCTTC,CASSIWAGSEANYGYTF,TRBV19,.,TRBJ1-2,few
TGTGCCAGCAGTTTTTCCCGTTTCGAAAAACTGTTTTTT,CASSFSRFEKLFF,TRBV27,.,TRBJ1-4,.
TGTGCCAGCAGCAAGGGGGGGAGCACGGCTTTCTTT,CASSKGGSTAFF,TRBV12-3/TRBV12-4,.,TRBJ1-1,.
TGTGCCAGCAGCACCCGCGGGGGGCTCGTGGAGACCCAGTACTTC,CASSTRGGLVETQYF,TRBV7-9,TRBD2,TRBJ2-5,.
TGTGCCAGCAGCCGTATGCGTCAGGGGCCGGGCGAGCAGTACTTC,CASSRMRQGPGEQYF,TRBV5-8,.,TRBJ2-7,.
TGCAGTGCTAGTGACAGCGCCGCCTCCTACGAGCAGTACTTC,CSASDSAASYEQYF,TRBV20-1,.,TRBJ2-7,.
TGTGCCAGCAGTTACCGACAGGGAGAAGAGCAGTACTTC,CASSYRQGEEQYF,TRBV6-2/TRBV6-3,TRBD1,TRBJ2-7,.
TGCGCCAGGACGTGGACAGGGAGATTGGGTTTC,CARTWTGRLGF,TRBV23-1,TRBD1,TRBJ2-7,.
TGTGCCACCAAGGCTCACATTCCAGGGTCAAACACTGAAGCTTTCTTT,CATKAHIPGSNTEAFF,TRBV7-9,.,TRBJ1-1,.
TGCGCCAGCAGCTTGACGACAGGGACCCAGCCCCAGCATTTT,CASSLTTGTQPQHF,TRBV5-1,TRBD1,TRBJ1-5,.
TGTGCCAGCAGCTTAGTTGCAGGGGGTGGACAAGAGACCCAGTACTTC,CASSLVAGGGQETQYF,TRBV7-6,TRBD1,TRBJ2-5,.
TGTGCCAGCCCCCCGGGACAGGGGCGGGTAAACACTGAAGCTTTCTTT,CASPPGQGRVNTEAFF,TRBV18,TRBD1,TRBJ1-1,.
TGTGCCAGCAGCTTAATGGGAGGCTCCTACGAGCAGTACTTC,CASSLMGGSYEQYF,TRBV7-2,.,TRBJ2-7,.
TGTGCCAGCAGTTTACTAGGTTCCCCTACCCTCTCGGGGGAAGGCTACACCTTC,CASSLLGSPTLSGEGYTF,TRBV27,.,TRBJ1-2,few
TGTGCCAGCAGTTCCTTTAGGAGAAGCAATCAGCCCCAGCATTTT,CASSSFRRSNQPQHF,TRBV6-2/TRBV6-3,.,TRBJ1-5,.
TGTGCCAGCAGCCAATTCGAACAGTATAATAATTCACCCCTCCACTTT,CASSQFEQYNNSPLHF,TRBV16,.,TRBJ1-6,few
TGTGCCTCAACGGACAGGGGGCGTGCTAATGAAAAACTGTTTTTT,CASTDRGRANEKLFF,TRBV19,TRBD1,TRBJ1-4,.
TGTGCCACCAGTGATTTGATATGGGACTCCTTC,CATSDLIWDSF,TRBV24-1,.,TRBJ1-2,.
TGCGCCAGCAGCTCCGCGGGCGCTGAGACAAACACCATATATTTT,CASSSAGAETNTIYF,TRBV5-1,.,TRBJ1-3,.
TGTGCCAGTAGTATAGGGTACAGGGGGAATCAGCCCCAGCATTTT,CASSIGYRGNQPQHF,TRBV19,TRBD1,TRBJ1-5,.
TGCGCCAGCAGCTTGGGAGGAACAGGGGGCTTCCACGAGCAGTACTTC,CASSLGGTGGFHEQYF,TRBV5-1,TRBD1,TRBJ2-7,.
TGTGCCAGCAGCGTAGGATCGGGGGGCACTGAAGCTTTCTTT,CASSVGSGGTEAFF,TRBV9,.,TRBJ1-1,.
TGTGCCAGAAGCCTTTCAGACTTACAGGGGGCAGTCACTGAAGCTTTCTTT,CARSLSDLQGAVTEAFF,TRBV5-3,TRBD1,TRBJ1-1,.